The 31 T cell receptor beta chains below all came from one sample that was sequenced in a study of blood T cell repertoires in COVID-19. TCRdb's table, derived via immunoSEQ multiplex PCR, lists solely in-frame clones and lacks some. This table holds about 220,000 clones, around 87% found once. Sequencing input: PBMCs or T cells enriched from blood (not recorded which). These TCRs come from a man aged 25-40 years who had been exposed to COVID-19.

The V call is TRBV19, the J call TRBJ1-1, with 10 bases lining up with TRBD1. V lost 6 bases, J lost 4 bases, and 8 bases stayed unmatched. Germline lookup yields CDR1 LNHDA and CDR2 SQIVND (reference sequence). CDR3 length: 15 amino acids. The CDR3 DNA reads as TGTGCCAGTAGCAACCTAGGACAGGGGGGCACTGAAGCTTTCTTT. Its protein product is CASSNLGQGGTEAFF.

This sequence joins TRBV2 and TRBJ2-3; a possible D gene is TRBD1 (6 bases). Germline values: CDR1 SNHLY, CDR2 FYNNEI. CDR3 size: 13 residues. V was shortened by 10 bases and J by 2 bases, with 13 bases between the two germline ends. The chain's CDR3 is CATQGPPTDTQYF. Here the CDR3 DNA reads TGTGCCACACAGGGCCCCCCCACAGATACGCAGTATTTT.

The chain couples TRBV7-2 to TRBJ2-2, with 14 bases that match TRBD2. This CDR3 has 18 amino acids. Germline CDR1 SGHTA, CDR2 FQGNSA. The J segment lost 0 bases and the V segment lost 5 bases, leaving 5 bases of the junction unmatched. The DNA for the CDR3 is TGTGCCAGCAGCCTAAGACTAGCGGGGGGGCCGAACACCGGGGAGCTGTTTTTT. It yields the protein CASSLRLAGGPNTGELFF. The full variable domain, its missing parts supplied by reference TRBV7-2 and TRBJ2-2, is GAGVSQSPSNKVTEKGKDVELRCDPISGHTALYWYRQSLGQGLEFLIYFQGNSAPDKSGLPSDRFSAERTGGSVSTLTIQRTQQEDSAVYLCASSLRLAGGPNTGELFFGEGSRLTVL.

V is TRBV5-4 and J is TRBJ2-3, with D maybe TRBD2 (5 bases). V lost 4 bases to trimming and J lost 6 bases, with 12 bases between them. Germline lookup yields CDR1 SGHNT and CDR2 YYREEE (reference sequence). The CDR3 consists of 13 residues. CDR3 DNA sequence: TGTGCCAGCAGCAACCTACCGGGGGATACGCAGTATTTT. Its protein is CASSNLPGDTQYF.

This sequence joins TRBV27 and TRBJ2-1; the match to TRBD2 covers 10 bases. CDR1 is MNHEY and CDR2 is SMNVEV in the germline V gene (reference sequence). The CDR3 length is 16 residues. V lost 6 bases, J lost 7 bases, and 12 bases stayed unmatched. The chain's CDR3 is CASRPLSGGRYNEQFF. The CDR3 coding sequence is TGTGCCAGCAGGCCCCTTAGCGGGGGGAGGTATAATGAGCAGTTCTTC.

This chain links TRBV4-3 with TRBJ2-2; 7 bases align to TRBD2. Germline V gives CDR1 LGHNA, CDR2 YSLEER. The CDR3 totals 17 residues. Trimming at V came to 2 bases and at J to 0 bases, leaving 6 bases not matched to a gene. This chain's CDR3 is CASSQWTRSSNTGELFF. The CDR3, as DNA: TGCGCCAGCAGCCAATGGACTAGGAGTTCGAACACCGGGGAGCTGTTTTTT.

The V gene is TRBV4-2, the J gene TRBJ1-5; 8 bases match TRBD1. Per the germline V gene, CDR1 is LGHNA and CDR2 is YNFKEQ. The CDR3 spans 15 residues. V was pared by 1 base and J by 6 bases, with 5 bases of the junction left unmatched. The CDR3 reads CASSQGGQGIQPQHF. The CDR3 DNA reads TGTGCCAGCAGCCAAGGAGGACAGGGAATTCAGCCCCAGCATTTT.

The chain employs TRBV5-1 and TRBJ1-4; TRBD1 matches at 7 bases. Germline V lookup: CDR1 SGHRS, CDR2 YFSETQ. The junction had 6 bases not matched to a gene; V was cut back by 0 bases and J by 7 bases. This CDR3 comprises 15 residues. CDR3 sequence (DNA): TGCGCCAGCAGCTTGGTGGGACAGAGGGGTGAAAAACTGTTTTTT. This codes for CASSLVGQRGEKLFF.

This CDR3 is CASSQSPLAGGQETQYF. The CDR3 DNA sequence: TGTGCCAGCAGCCAAAGTCCTCTAGCGGGGGGGCAAGAGACCCAGTACTTC. This chain joins TRBV3-1 (or the pseudogene TRBV3-2) and TRBJ2-5; 12 bases are shared with TRBD2. Germline CDR1 reads LGHDT; CDR2 reads YNNKEL (reference sequence). This CDR3 spans 17 amino acids. The V segment lost 2 bases and the J segment 2 bases; nucleotides outside the gene matches: 6.

The CDR3 here is CSVEEGLGEKLFF. The CDR3 bases are TGCAGCGTTGAAGAGGGGCTCGGGGAAAAACTGTTTTTT. V is TRBV29-1 and J is TRBJ1-4; a weak D match, TRBD1 (5 bases). Germline V gives CDR1 SQVTM, CDR2 ANQGSEA. The germline V and J ends were trimmed by 0 bases and 8 bases, with 10 bases remaining between them. The CDR3 covers 13 residues. Filled out from reference TRBV29-1 and TRBJ1-4, the complete variable domain reads SAVISQKPSRDICQRGTSLTIQCQVDSQVTMMFWYRQQPGQSLTLIATANQGSEATYESGFVIDKFPISRPNLTFSTLTVSNMSPEDSSIYLCSVEEGLGEKLFFGSGTQLSVL.

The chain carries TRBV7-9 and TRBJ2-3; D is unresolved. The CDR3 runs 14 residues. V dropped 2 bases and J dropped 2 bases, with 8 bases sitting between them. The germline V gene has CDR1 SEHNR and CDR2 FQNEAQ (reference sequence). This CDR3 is CASSLYLYTDTQYF. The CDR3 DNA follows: TGTGCCAGCAGCTTATACCTATACACAGATACGCAGTATTTT.

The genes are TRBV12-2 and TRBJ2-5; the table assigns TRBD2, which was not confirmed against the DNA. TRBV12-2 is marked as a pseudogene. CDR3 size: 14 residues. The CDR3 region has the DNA TGTGCAAGTCGCTTATGGGACTCTCAAGAGACCCAGTACTTC. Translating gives CASRLWDSQETQYF.

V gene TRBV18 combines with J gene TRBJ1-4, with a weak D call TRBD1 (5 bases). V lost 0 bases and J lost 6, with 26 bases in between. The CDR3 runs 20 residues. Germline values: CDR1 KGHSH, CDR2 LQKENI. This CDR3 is CASSPPYMPRASGRDEKLFF. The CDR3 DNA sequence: TGTGCCAGCTCACCACCCTATATGCCCAGGGCCTCCGGACGGGATGAAAAACTGTTTTTT.

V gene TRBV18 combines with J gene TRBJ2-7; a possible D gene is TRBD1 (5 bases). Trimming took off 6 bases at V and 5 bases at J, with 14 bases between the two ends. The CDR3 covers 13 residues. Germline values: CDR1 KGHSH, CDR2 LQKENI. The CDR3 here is CASSPTPGNEQYF. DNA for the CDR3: TGTGCCAGCTCTCCCACCCCAGGGAACGAGCAGTACTTC.

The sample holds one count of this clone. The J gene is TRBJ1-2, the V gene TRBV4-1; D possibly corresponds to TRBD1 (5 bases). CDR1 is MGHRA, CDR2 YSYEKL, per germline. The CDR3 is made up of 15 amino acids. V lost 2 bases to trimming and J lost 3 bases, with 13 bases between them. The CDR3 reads CASSQPGGDDYGYTF. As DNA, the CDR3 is TGCGCCAGCAGCCAACCCGGGGGGGATGACTATGGCTACACCTTC.

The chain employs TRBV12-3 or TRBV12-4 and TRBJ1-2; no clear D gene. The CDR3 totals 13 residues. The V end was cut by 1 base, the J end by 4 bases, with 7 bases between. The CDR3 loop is CASSLDIRYGYTF. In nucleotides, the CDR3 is TGTGCCAGCAGTTTAGACATTCGCTATGGCTACACCTTC.

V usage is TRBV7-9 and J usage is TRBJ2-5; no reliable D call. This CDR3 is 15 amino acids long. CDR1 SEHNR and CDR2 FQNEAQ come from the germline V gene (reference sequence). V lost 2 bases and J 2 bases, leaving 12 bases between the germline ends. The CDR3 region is CASSLRVTTQETQYF. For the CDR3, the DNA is TGTGCCAGCAGCTTACGAGTAACGACACAAGAGACCCAGTACTTC.

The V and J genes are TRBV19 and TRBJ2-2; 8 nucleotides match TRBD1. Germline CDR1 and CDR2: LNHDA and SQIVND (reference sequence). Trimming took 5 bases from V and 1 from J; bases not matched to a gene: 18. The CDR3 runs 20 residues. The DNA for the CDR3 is TGTGCCAGTAGTGCTGGACAGGGAAATTGGGGCCATGAGAACACCGGGGAGCTGTTTTTT. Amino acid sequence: CASSAGQGNWGHENTGELFF.

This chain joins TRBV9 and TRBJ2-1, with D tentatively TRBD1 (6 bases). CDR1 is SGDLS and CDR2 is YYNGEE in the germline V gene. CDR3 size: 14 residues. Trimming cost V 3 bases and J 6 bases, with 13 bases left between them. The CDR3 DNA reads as TGTGCCAGCAGCGACAGGGCCCAGGGCAATGAGCAGTTCTTC. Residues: CASSDRAQGNEQFF.

The DNA for the CDR3 is TGCGCCAGCAGTAAACCGGGACAGGGGTTCAATGAGCAGTTCTTC. Amino acid sequence: CASSKPGQGFNEQFF. The chain carries TRBV10-1 and TRBJ2-1, with 10 positions matching TRBD1. Germline assignment: CDR1 WNHNN and CDR2 SYGVQD (reference sequence). Germline trimming cut 5 bases from V and 6 bases from J; bases unmatched to any gene: 7. The CDR3 runs to 15 residues.

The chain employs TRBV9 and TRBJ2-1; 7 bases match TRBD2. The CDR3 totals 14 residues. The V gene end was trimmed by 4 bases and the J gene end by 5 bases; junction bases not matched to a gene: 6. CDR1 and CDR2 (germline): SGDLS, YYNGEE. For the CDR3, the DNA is TGTGCCAGCAGCTTACTCGGGACTAACAATGAGCAGTTCTTC. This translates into CASSLLGTNNEQFF.

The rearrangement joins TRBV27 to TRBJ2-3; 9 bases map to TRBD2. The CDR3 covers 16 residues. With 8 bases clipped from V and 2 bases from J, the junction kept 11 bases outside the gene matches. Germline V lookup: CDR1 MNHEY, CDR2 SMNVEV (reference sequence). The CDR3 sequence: CASEPLAGNYTDTQYF. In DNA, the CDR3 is TGTGCCAGCGAGCCCCTAGCGGGGAACTACACAGATACGCAGTATTTT.

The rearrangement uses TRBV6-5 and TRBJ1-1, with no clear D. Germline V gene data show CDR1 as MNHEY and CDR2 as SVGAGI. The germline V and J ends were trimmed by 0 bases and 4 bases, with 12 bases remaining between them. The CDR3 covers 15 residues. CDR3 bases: TGTGCCAGCAGTTACTCGAACAGAGGGATCACTGAAGCTTTCTTT. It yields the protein CASSYSNRGITEAFF.

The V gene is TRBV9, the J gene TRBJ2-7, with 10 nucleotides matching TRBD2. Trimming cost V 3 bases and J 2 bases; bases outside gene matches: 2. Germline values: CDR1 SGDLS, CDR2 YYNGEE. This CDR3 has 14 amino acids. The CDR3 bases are TGTGCCAGCAGCGCTAGCGGGGGTACCTACGAGCAGTACTTC. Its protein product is CASSASGGTYEQYF.

The CDR3 DNA reads TGCGCCAGCAGCCAAATTTCTAGGCAGCCCCAGCATTTT. Amino acids: CASSQISRQPQHF. The chain uses TRBV4-1 and TRBJ1-5; D unresolved. The CDR3 sequence is 13 residues long. Deletions cut 2 bases from V and 7 bases from J, with 9 bases between. The germline gives CDR1 MGHRA, CDR2 YSYEKL.

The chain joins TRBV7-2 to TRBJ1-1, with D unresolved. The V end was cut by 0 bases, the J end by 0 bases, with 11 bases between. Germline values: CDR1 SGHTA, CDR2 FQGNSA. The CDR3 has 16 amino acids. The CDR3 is CASSLAEASMNTEAFF. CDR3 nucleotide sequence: TGTGCCAGCAGCTTAGCGGAGGCCTCCATGAACACTGAAGCTTTCTTT.

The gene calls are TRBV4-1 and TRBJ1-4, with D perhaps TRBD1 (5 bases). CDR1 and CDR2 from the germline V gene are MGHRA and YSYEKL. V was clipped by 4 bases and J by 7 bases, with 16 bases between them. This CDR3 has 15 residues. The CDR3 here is CASSLEGPGGEKLFF. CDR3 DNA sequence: TGCGCCAGCAGCCTGGAGGGGCCGGGAGGTGAAAAACTGTTTTTT.

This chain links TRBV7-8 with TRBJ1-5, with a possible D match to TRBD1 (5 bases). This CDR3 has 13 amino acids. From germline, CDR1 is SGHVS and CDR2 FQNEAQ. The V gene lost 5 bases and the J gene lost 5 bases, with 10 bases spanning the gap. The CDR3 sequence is CASSARGDQPQHF. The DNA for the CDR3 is TGTGCCAGCAGCGCCCGGGGGGATCAGCCCCAGCATTTT. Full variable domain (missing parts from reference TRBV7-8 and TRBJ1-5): GAGVSQSPRYKVAKRGQDVALRCDPISGHVSLFWYQQALGQGPEFLTYFQNEAQLDKSGLPSDRFFAERPEGSVSTLKIQRTQQEDSAVYLCASSARGDQPQHFGDGTRLSIL.

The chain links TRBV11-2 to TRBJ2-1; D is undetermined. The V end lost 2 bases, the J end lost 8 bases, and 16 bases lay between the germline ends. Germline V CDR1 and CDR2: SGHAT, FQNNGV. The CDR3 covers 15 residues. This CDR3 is CASSLRTLTIDEQFF. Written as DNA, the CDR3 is TGTGCCAGCAGCTTAAGAACACTGACAATCGATGAGCAGTTCTTC. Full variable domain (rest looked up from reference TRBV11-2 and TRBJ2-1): EAGVAQSPRYKIIEKRQSVAFWCNPISGHATLYWYQQILGQGPKLLIQFQNNGVVDDSQLPKDRFSAERLKGVDSTLKIQPAKLEDSAVYLCASSLRTLTIDEQFFGPGTRLTVL.

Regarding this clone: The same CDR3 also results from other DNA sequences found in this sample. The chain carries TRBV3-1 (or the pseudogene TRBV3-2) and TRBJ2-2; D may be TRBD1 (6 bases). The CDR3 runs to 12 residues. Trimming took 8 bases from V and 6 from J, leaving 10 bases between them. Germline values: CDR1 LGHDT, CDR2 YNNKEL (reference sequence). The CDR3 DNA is TGTGCCAGCCGCACAGGGTCCGGGGAGCTGTTTTTT. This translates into CASRTGSGELFF.

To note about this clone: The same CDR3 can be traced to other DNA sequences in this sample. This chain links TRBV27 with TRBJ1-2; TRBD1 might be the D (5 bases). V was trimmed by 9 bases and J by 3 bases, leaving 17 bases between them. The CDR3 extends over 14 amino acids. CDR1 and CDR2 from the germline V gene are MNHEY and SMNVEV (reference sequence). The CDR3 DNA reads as TGTGCCAGTTCCATTGGGGCAGCCTACTATGGCTACACCTTC. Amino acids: CASSIGAAYYGYTF.